Listed below are T cell receptor beta chains from one sample, sequenced in a study of regulatory T cells in long-lasting Graves disease. TCRdb analysed the multiplex PCR reads with MiXCR anew, one entry per CDR3 protein. The sample includes around 460,000 distinct CDR3 sequences, around a fifth seen only once; the top ten take roughly 7.1%. Sequenced here: peripheral blood mononuclear cells (PBMCs), sampled when the disease was refractory, from a patient treated with antithyroid drugs. The receptor set was obtained from a female donor with Graves disease. Each CDR3 is given with its conserved first and last residue. The order of the fields is V gene, D gene, J gene, clone size, CDR3 DNA, CDR3 protein. The D gene is left open where the match is weak. Clone size is shown for a subset of rows, as once, few, many or a class of expanded clone.

TRBV19,-,TRBJ1-4,few,TGTGCCAGTAGTACGCACTACAGGGATGAAAAACTGTTTTTC,CASSTHYRDEKLFF
TRBV20-1,TRBD1,TRBJ1-2,-,TGCAGTGCTAGAACCCAGGGGGGCTATGGCTACACCTTC,CSARTQGGYGYTF
TRBV9,TRBD1,TRBJ1-2,-,TGTGCCAGCGCCTCCGGGACAGGCATCTATGGCTACACCTTC,CASASGTGIYGYTF
TRBV9,-,TRBJ2-2,few,TGTGCCAGCAGCCCTCGAACAGACGCCACCGGGGAGCTGTTTTTT,CASSPRTDATGELFF
TRBV6-1,TRBD1,TRBJ1-5,few,TGTGCCAGCAGTGAAGTAGGAGGGGGCAGCAATCAGCCCCAGCATTTT,CASSEVGGGSNQPQHF
TRBV5-1,-,TRBJ1-1,many,TGCGCCAGCAGCTTGTGGGGATTTGGTGGGAGAACTGAAGCTTTCTTT,CASSLWGFGGRTEAFF
TRBV7-9,-,TRBJ2-2,-,TGTGCCAGCAGCCCTGAACGTTGGGGGGCCGGGGAGCTGTTTTTT,CASSPERWGAGELFF
TRBV15,TRBD1,TRBJ2-5,few,TGTGCCACCAGCCGAATCCGACAGGGCAACTTCGAGACCCAGTACTTC,CATSRIRQGNFETQYF
TRBV20-1,TRBD2,TRBJ2-7,many,TGCAGTTTAGCTAGCGGGGACTACGAGCAGTACTTC,CSLASGDYEQYF
TRBV6-1,-,TRBJ2-5,many,TGTGCCAGCAGCGGACGACATCGGGAGACCCAGTACTTC,CASSGRHRETQYF
TRBV6-2/TRBV6-3,-,TRBJ2-1,-,TGTGCAACCGAAGCAGTTAATTATTTCAATGAGCAGTTCTTC,CATEAVNYFNEQFF
TRBV28,-,TRBJ1-6,many,TGTGCCAGCAGTTTGCCGGGACTAGAGTATTCACCCCTCCACTTT,CASSLPGLEYSPLHF
TRBV29-1,TRBD1,TRBJ1-2,many,TGCAGCGTTGAAGATTGGGGGACGGGACAGGGAACTTCTAACTATGACTACACCTTC,CSVEDWGTGQGTSNYDYTF
TRBV28,TRBD2,TRBJ2-5,few,TGTGCCAGCAGTTTATACAGCGGGAGGAGAGAGACCCAGTACTTC,CASSLYSGRRETQYF
TRBV24-1,TRBD2,TRBJ2-1,-,TGTGCCACCAGTGATTCTAGCGGGCGGTACAATGAGCAGTTCTTC,CATSDSSGRYNEQFF
TRBV2,-,TRBJ1-1,many,TGTGCCAGCAGTGACTCGGCAGGGGCTGGGGACACTGAAGCTTTCTTT,CASSDSAGAGDTEAFF
TRBV7-2,-,TRBJ2-6,-,TGTGCCAGCAGCTTCACGGGGTCTGGGGCCAACGTCCTGACTTTC,CASSFTGSGANVLTF
TRBV7-9,-,TRBJ2-3,-,TGTGCCAGCAGCCACCCGGCAGGGGAGGCAGATACGCAGTATTTT,CASSHPAGEADTQYF
TRBV20-1,-,TRBJ1-4,many,TGCAGTGCTTCTAACACAGCAACTAATGAAAAACTGTTTTTT,CSASNTATNEKLFF
TRBV9,-,TRBJ1-1,few,TGTGCCAGCAGCGTAGGGGAGGGGTGGACTGAAGCTTTCTTT,CASSVGEGWTEAFF
TRBV6-1,-,TRBJ1-6,many,TGTGCCAGCAGTGCTTATAATTCACCCCTCCACTTT,CASSAYNSPLHF
TRBV19,TRBD1,TRBJ1-5,few,TGTGCCAGTAGTCCGGACAGGGGGCTCAATCAGCCCCAGCATTTT,CASSPDRGLNQPQHF
TRBV20-1,-,TRBJ2-7,-,TGCAGTGCCAGGGTCCCCCTCGGCGGCGAGCAGTACTTC,CSARVPLGGEQYF
TRBV24-1,TRBD1,TRBJ2-5,many,TGTGCCACCAGTGACACACAGGGGACCTCTGAGACCCAGTACTTC,CATSDTQGTSETQYF
TRBV4-3,-,TRBJ2-5,-,TGCGCCAGCAGCCAAGAATCCGCTCCGGAGACCCAGTACTTC,CASSQESAPETQYF
TRBV5-4,TRBD1,TRBJ1-2,many,TGTGCCAGCAGCGATACAGGGGGCAGCTATGGCTACACCTTC,CASSDTGGSYGYTF
TRBV12-3/TRBV12-4,-,TRBJ1-1,many,TGTGCCAGCAGTTTAGTGGGGACCCACGGGGATTGGAACACTGAAGCTTTCTTT,CASSLVGTHGDWNTEAFF
TRBV20-1,TRBD1,TRBJ1-5,-,TGCAGTGCTAGAGAAGGGACAGATCAGCCCCAGCATTTT,CSAREGTDQPQHF
TRBV19,TRBD1,TRBJ1-2,few,TGTGCCAGTAGTGTACAGGGGGCAGGCTATGGCTACACCTTC,CASSVQGAGYGYTF
TRBV7-3,TRBD2,TRBJ2-6,few,TGTGCCAGCAGCTTAATTGGACTAGCGGAAAACTCTGGGGCCAACGTCCTGACTTTC,CASSLIGLAENSGANVLTF
TRBV27,-,TRBJ1-2,many,TGTGCCAGCAGTTTATCTCTCGGGTCACAGCTGGGCTACACCTTC,CASSLSLGSQLGYTF
TRBV19,-,TRBJ1-1,-,TGTGCCAGTAGTTTCGCGGTGGGTAACACTGAAGCTTTCTTT,CASSFAVGNTEAFF
TRBV6-1,-,TRBJ2-7,-,TGTGCCAGCAGGCACAGGGACCTCTCCTACGAGCAGTACTTC,CASRHRDLSYEQYF
TRBV20-1,-,TRBJ1-2,many,TGCAGTGCTAGAGCGGGCAGGGGAATGGACTATGGCTACACCTTC,CSARAGRGMDYGYTF
TRBV11-2,-,TRBJ2-7,few,TGTGCCAGCAGCTTCTGGCAGGGGGGCTCCTACGAGCAGTACTTC,CASSFWQGGSYEQYF
TRBV12-3/TRBV12-4,-,TRBJ1-1,-,TGTGCCAGCAGTCCCCCGCTGGACGCAACCGAAGCTTTCTTT,CASSPPLDATEAFF
TRBV11-2,-,TRBJ2-5,many,TGTGCCAGCAGCGTCCGAGGCAGGGTGGTCGGAGAGACCCAGTACTTC,CASSVRGRVVGETQYF
TRBV14,TRBD1,TRBJ2-7,many,TGTGCCAGCAGCCAAGGGACAGGGCGGTGGTACGAGCAGTACTTC,CASSQGTGRWYEQYF
TRBV6-1,-,TRBJ2-7,-,TGTGCCAGCAGCCCGAGGGGTGGCGTTGTCTACGAGCAGTACTTC,CASSPRGGVVYEQYF
TRBV29-1,-,TRBJ2-5,few,TGCAGCGTTCCGGGACCACCCAATAGGGAGACCCAGTACTTC,CSVPGPPNRETQYF
TRBV6-2/TRBV6-3,-,TRBJ1-5,few,TGTGCCAGCAGAGGATACTGGGGAAATCAGCCCCAGCATTTT,CASRGYWGNQPQHF
TRBV5-1,TRBD1,TRBJ1-3,-,TGCGCCAGCAGCCCGGACAGGGGGCTTGGAAACACCATATATTTT,CASSPDRGLGNTIYF
TRBV7-8,-,TRBJ1-3,few,TGTGCCAGCAGCTTAGGTAGAGTTTCTGGAAACACCATATATTTT,CASSLGRVSGNTIYF
TRBV27,TRBD2,TRBJ2-1,-,TGTGCCAGCAGTTTGACTGGGACTAGCGTGAGCTCCTACAATGAGCAGTTCTTC,CASSLTGTSVSSYNEQFF
TRBV19,-,TRBJ2-2,few,TGTGCCAGTAGTATCCGACACCCGAACACCGGGGAGCTGTTTTTT,CASSIRHPNTGELFF
TRBV6-5,-,TRBJ1-1,few,TGTGCCAGCAGTTACTCGACGCTCACAGGAGTGAACACTGAAGCTTTCTTT,CASSYSTLTGVNTEAFF
TRBV3-1,-,TRBJ2-7,-,TGTGCCAGCAGCCTTATTCGGGGCTACGAGCAGTACTTC,CASSLIRGYEQYF
TRBV30,TRBD2,TRBJ2-2,few,TGTGCCTGGAGTGTCGGAGCGGGAGCAACCGGGGAGCTGTTTTTT,CAWSVGAGATGELFF
TRBV3-1,TRBD1,TRBJ1-6,few,TGTGCCAGCAGCCAAGTCGTGACAGGGGGAGGCTCACCCCTCCACTTT,CASSQVVTGGGSPLHF
TRBV6-1,-,TRBJ1-2,few,TGTGCCAGCACCTACGGGATCGGTGGAGGCTACACCTTC,CASTYGIGGGYTF
TRBV20-1,-,TRBJ2-2,-,TGCAGTGCTAGATCCCCCCTCTACCTAGGCACCGGGGAGCTGTTTTTT,CSARSPLYLGTGELFF
TRBV5-5,-,TRBJ1-3,many,TGTGCCAGCAGCCTACGATTAGGAAACACCATATATTTT,CASSLRLGNTIYF
TRBV12-3/TRBV12-4,TRBD1,TRBJ1-1,few,TGTGCCAGCAGGCAAACAGGGGCCACTGAAGCTTTCTTT,CASRQTGATEAFF
TRBV12-3/TRBV12-4,-,TRBJ1-2,many,TGTGCCAGCAGTTTCGGGGTTGGAGGGTTGGGGGGCTACACCTTC,CASSFGVGGLGGYTF